Each of the 25 T cell receptor beta chains below was sequenced from the same sample in a study of blood T cell repertoires in COVID-19. The data were produced by immunoSEQ multiplex PCR, yet TCRdb's version contains in-frame clones alone and is incomplete. The sample includes just under 150,000 clones, about 85% of them seen just once. The sequenced sample consisted of peripheral blood. All receptors come from a human donor with acute or convalescent COVID-19. The donor label of this sample is uncertain.

The genes are TRBV12-3 or TRBV12-4 and TRBJ1-1, with 7 nucleotides matching TRBD1. The V and J ends lost 9 bases and 7 bases, in that order; junction bases with no gene match: 2. This CDR3 is built from 10 residues. The CDR3 DNA reads TGTGCCAGTCGACAGGGTGAAGCTTTCTTT. The encoded protein is CASRQGEAFF.

The CDR3 spells CATRLGAVTEAFF. Written as DNA, the CDR3 is TGTGCCACGCGGTTAGGGGCAGTCACTGAAGCTTTCTTT. This chain joins TRBV2 and TRBJ1-1, with D possibly being TRBD1 (5 bases). V lost 10 bases, J lost 4 bases, and 16 bases lay in between. The CDR3 is 13 amino acids. Germline V CDR1 and CDR2: SNHLY, FYNNEI. Variable domain in full (rest from reference TRBV2 and TRBJ1-1): EPEVTQTPSHQVTQMGQEVILRCVPISNHLYFYWYRQILGQKVEFLVSFYNNEISEKSEIFDDQFSVERPDGSNFTLKIRSTKLEDSAMYFCATRLGAVTEAFFGQGTRLTVV.

The V call is TRBV19, the J call TRBJ2-1; tentatively, D is TRBD2 (7 bases). The CDR3 consists of 16 residues. With 3 bases removed from V and 5 bases from J, the gap between germline ends came to 17 bases. Per the germline V gene, CDR1 is LNHDA and CDR2 is SQIVND (reference sequence). The CDR3 sequence is CASSINRGAVDNEQFF. DNA for the CDR3: TGTGCCAGTAGTATTAATCGGGGGGCTGTCGACAATGAGCAGTTCTTC.

V is TRBV29-1 and J is TRBJ2-3; 8 bases match TRBD1. Germline V gene lookup returns CDR1 SQVTM and CDR2 ANQGSEA. The CDR3 extends over 16 amino acids. Trimming removed 6 bases from V and 3 bases from J; junction bases left unmatched: 14. The DNA for the CDR3 is TGCAGCGTAGCCCTGCCGGGGCAGGGGGCTACAGATACGCAGTATTTT. Translating gives CSVALPGQGATDTQYF.

The rearrangement links TRBV19 to TRBJ2-3, with 10 bases that match TRBD1. V lost 6 bases to trimming and J lost 4 bases; unmatched junction nucleotides: 4. CDR1 LNHDA and CDR2 SQIVND come from the germline V gene (reference sequence). The length of the CDR3 is 14 residues. The CDR3: CASSGTGVADTQYF. As DNA, the CDR3 is TGTGCCAGTAGCGGGACAGGGGTGGCAGATACGCAGTATTTT.

This rearrangement joins TRBV3-1 (or the pseudogene TRBV3-2) to TRBJ2-2; TRBD2 matches at 7 bases. The CDR3 contains 15 residues. V shed 4 bases and J 2 bases; nucleotides not matched to a gene: 4. Germline V gene sequence: CDR1 LGHDT, CDR2 YNNKEL (reference sequence). The CDR3: CASSLLATNTGELFF. In nucleotides, the CDR3 is TGTGCCAGCAGCCTACTAGCGACCAACACCGGGGAGCTGTTTTTT.

The chain uses TRBV3-1 (or the pseudogene TRBV3-2) and TRBJ1-3, with no clear D. The CDR3 has 15 residues. CDR1 LGHDT and CDR2 YNNKEL come from the germline V gene (reference sequence). V was trimmed by 0 bases and J by 0 bases, leaving 6 bases between them. CDR3 sequence reads: CASSQDAGSGNTIYF. The DNA of the CDR3 is TGTGCCAGCAGCCAAGACGCGGGCTCTGGAAACACCATATATTTT.

The table lists this clone with a count of one. The rearrangement links TRBV5-6 to TRBJ2-3, with TRBD1 identical over 8 bases. The CDR3 sequence is 15 residues long. Looked up from germline, CDR1 is SGHDT and CDR2 is YYEEEE. Trimming took 4 bases from V and 5 from J; bases not matched to a gene: 9. CDR3 region: CASSGTDRVGDTQYF. The CDR3 region has the DNA TGTGCCAGCAGCGGGACGGACAGGGTCGGAGATACGCAGTATTTT.

The V gene is TRBV13, the J gene TRBJ2-7; the match to TRBD2 covers 8 bases. V shed 5 bases and J 8 bases; nucleotides not matched to a gene: 11. This CDR3 comprises 14 residues. CDR1 and CDR2 (germline): PRHDT, FYEKMQ (reference sequence). CDR3 bases: TGTGCCAGCAGCGGAAGGAAGCGGGGGACGAAGCAGTACGTC. Encoded protein: CASSGRKRGTKQYV.

The chain carries TRBV11-3 and TRBJ2-3, with 7 positions matching TRBD1. J was trimmed by 4 bases and V by 0 bases; bases with no gene match: 7. This CDR3 region has 16 residues. The germline CDR1 and CDR2 sequences are SGHNT and YENEEA. CDR3 in DNA: TGTGCCAGCAGCTTAGATTCGGCAGGGGGTTCAGATACGCAGTATTTT. This gives the protein CASSLDSAGGSDTQYF.

The rearrangement uses TRBV19 and TRBJ2-3, with 7 positions matching TRBD2. V shed 3 bases, J shed 3 bases, and the junction held 9 bases outside the gene matches. The CDR3 spans 16 residues. CDR1 LNHDA and CDR2 SQIVND come from the germline V gene (reference sequence). The CDR3 here is CASSIGVAGPTDTQYF. CDR3 in DNA: TGTGCCAGTAGTATTGGGGTAGCGGGTCCTACAGATACGCAGTATTTT.

CDR3 in DNA: TGTGCCAGCAGCCCGCGGACAGGGAATTCCTACAATGAGCAGTTCTTC. It yields the protein CASSPRTGNSYNEQFF. The genes are TRBV7-2 and TRBJ2-1; 8 nucleotides line up with TRBD1. The J segment lost 1 base and the V segment lost 5 bases, leaving 7 bases of the junction unmatched. Germline CDR1 SGHTA, CDR2 FQGNSA. CDR3 length equals 16 residues.

The chain has TRBV4-1 and TRBJ2-2, with 8 bases aligning to TRBD1. The V gene's germline CDR1 is MGHRA and CDR2 YSYEKL. The CDR3 sequence is 17 residues long. V shed 1 base and J 5 bases; nucleotides not matched to a gene: 9. In DNA, the CDR3 is TGCGCCAGCAGCCAAGTTTTGCAGGGGGCTGGGACCGGGGAGCTGTTTTTT. Encoded protein: CASSQVLQGAGTGELFF.

The chain combines TRBV19 with TRBJ1-2, with 9 nucleotides matching TRBD1. Trimming removed 8 bases from V and 5 bases from J; junction bases left unmatched: 12. Germline V CDR1 and CDR2: LNHDA, SQIVND (reference sequence). The CDR3 runs 15 residues. CDR3 in DNA: TGTGCCAGTTTACCCCGAACAGGGGGCGCGTATGGCTACACCTTC. Translating it yields CASLPRTGGAYGYTF.

This clone was seen a single time. The chain couples TRBV28 to TRBJ2-5, with a possible D match to TRBD2 (5 bases). The length of the CDR3 is 14 residues. CDR1 MDHEN and CDR2 SYDVKM come from the germline V gene. Trimming left V 11 bases short and J 5 bases short, with 21 bases between. CDR3 region: CAGYRGPERETQYF. The DNA of the CDR3 is TGTGCCGGGTATAGAGGGCCGGAGAGGGAGACCCAGTACTTC.

The CDR3 loop reads CASSKVGGMNTEAFF. In DNA, the CDR3 is TGTGCCAGCAGCAAAGTGGGAGGAATGAACACTGAAGCTTTCTTT. The V and J genes are TRBV21-1 and TRBJ1-1. TRBV21-1 counts as a pseudogene. CDR3 length: 15 amino acids.

CDR3 loop: CASSRTPGEQFF. In nucleotides, the CDR3 is TGTGCCAGCAGCAGAACTCCGGGAGAGCAGTTCTTC. This chain joins TRBV5-6 and TRBJ2-1; perhaps TRBD2 as D (5 bases). The germline gives CDR1 SGHDT, CDR2 YYEEEE. The CDR3 has 12 residues. The V end lost 4 bases, the J end lost 10 bases, and 12 bases lay between the germline ends.

CDR3: CASSLAEENQPQHF. The CDR3 nucleotides are TGTGCCAGCAGCTTAGCCGAGGAAAATCAGCCCCAGCATTTT. This chain links TRBV7-8 with TRBJ1-5; D uncertain. CDR1 and CDR2 (germline): SGHVS, FQNEAQ. The CDR3 has 14 residues. The germline V and J ends were trimmed by 0 bases and 4 bases, with 7 bases remaining between them.

In this sample, this clone turned up once. V and J are TRBV7-9 and TRBJ2-1; tentative D call: TRBD2 (5 bases). The CDR3 totals 13 residues. Trimming shortened V by 5 bases and J by 7 bases, and 12 bases separated the two germline ends. Germline V gene sequence: CDR1 SEHNR, CDR2 FQNEAQ (reference sequence). CDR3 nucleotides: TGTGCCAGCAGCGGGGAGTGGGTTAATGAGCAGTTCTTC. This translates into CASSGEWVNEQFF.

This sequence joins TRBV6-1 and TRBJ2-7; TRBD1 might be the D (5 bases). The CDR3 extends over 15 amino acids. Germline CDR1 and CDR2: MNHNS and SASEGT. V was trimmed by 2 bases and J by 3 bases, leaving 14 bases between them. Here the CDR3 DNA reads TGTGCCAGCAGTGAATTTGGGGCCGGTTACTACGAGCAGTACTTC. It is translated as CASSEFGAGYYEQYF.

This chain joins TRBV30 and TRBJ2-1, with D tentatively TRBD2 (5 bases). Trimming left V 1 base short and J 9 bases short, with 13 bases between. Germline V CDR1 and CDR2: GTSNPN, SVGIG (reference sequence). The CDR3 consists of 13 residues. The CDR3 sequence is CAWSAILVSEQFF. The CDR3 DNA follows: TGTGCCTGGAGTGCAATACTAGTAAGTGAGCAGTTCTTC.

This chain links TRBV13 with TRBJ2-5, with 9 bases matching TRBD2. CDR3 length equals 12 residues. Germline V gene lookup returns CDR1 PRHDT and CDR2 FYEKMQ (reference sequence). The V and J ends lost 8 bases and 2 bases, in that order; junction bases with no gene match: 0. The CDR3 loop reads CASAGGQETQYF. CDR3 coding DNA: TGTGCCAGCGCGGGGGGGCAAGAGACCCAGTACTTC.

This rearrangement joins TRBV7-9 to TRBJ1-4; the match to TRBD1 covers 7 bases. The CDR3 length is 18 residues. Germline V CDR1 and CDR2: SEHNR, FQNEAQ (reference sequence). With V trimmed by 3 bases and J by 0 bases, 10 bases remained unmatched. The CDR3 here is CASSLRGRGFPTNEKLFF. The CDR3 coding sequence is TGTGCCAGCAGCTTGAGGGGGCGCGGTTTCCCAACTAATGAAAAACTGTTTTTT. Drawing the rest from reference TRBV7-9 and TRBJ1-4, the complete variable domain is DTGVSQNPRHKITKRGQNVTFRCDPISEHNRLYWYRQTLGQGPEFLTYFQNEAQLEKSRLLSDRFSAERPKGSFSTLEIQRTEQGDSAMYLCASSLRGRGFPTNEKLFFGSGTQLSVL.

The chain couples TRBV6-5 to TRBJ1-4; a weak D match, TRBD1 (5 bases). The germline gives CDR1 MNHEY, CDR2 SVGAGI. There are 16 residues in the CDR3. V shed 2 bases and J shed 4 bases, with 14 bases lying between them. DNA of the CDR3: TGTGCCAGCAGTTACAGGCAGGGAAGACTTAATGAAAAACTGTTTTTT. Translation: CASSYRQGRLNEKLFF.

J is TRBJ2-3 and V is TRBV7-2, with 11 bases aligning to TRBD2. The germline gives CDR1 SGHTA, CDR2 FQGNSA. J gave up 4 bases and V 6 bases, and 3 bases lay outside the gene matches. CDR3 length equals 14 residues. This chain's CDR3 is CASRIAGGSDTQYF. CDR3 bases: TGTGCCAGCAGGATAGCGGGGGGGTCAGATACGCAGTATTTT. Together with reference TRBV7-2 and TRBJ2-3, the CDR3 gives the full variable domain: GAGVSQSPSNKVTEKGKDVELRCDPISGHTALYWYRQSLGQGLEFLIYFQGNSAPDKSGLPSDRFSAERTGGSVSTLTIQRTQQEDSAVYLCASRIAGGSDTQYFGPGTRLTVL.